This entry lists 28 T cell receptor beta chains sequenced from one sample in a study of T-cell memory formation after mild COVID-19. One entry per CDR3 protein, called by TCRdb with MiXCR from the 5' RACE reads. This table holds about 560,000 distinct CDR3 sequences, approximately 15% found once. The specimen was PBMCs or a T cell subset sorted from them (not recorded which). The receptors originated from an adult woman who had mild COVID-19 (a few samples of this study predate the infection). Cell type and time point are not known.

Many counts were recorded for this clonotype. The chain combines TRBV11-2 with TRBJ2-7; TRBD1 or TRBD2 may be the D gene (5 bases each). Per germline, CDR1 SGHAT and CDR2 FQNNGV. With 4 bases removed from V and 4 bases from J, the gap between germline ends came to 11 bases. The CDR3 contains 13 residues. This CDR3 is CASSSNEGYEQYF. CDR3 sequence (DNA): TGTGCCAGCAGCTCCAATGAGGGGTACGAGCAGTACTTC.

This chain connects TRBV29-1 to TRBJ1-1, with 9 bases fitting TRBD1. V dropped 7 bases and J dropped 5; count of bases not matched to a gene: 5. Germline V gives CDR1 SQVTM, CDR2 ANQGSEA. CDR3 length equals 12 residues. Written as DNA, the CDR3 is TGCAGCGGGGCGGACAGGGGAACTGAAGCTTTCTTT. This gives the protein CSGADRGTEAFF.

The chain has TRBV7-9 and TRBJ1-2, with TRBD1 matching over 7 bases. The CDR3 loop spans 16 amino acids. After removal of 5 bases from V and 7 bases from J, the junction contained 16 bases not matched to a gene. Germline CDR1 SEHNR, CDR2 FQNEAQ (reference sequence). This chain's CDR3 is CASSPDLYRGGAGYTF. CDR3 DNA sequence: TGTGCCAGCAGCCCAGATCTGTACAGGGGAGGAGCTGGCTACACCTTC.

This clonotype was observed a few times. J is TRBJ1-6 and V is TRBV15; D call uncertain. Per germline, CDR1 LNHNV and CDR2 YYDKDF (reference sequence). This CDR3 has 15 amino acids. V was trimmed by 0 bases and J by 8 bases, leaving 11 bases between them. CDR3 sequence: CATSRDISEYSPLHF. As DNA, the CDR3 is TGTGCCACCAGCAGAGATATCTCAGAGTATTCACCCCTCCACTTT. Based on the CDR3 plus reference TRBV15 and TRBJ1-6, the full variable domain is DAMVIQNPRYQVTQFGKPVTLSCSQTLNHNVMYWYQQKSSQAPKLLFHYYDKDFNNEADTPDNFQSRRPNTSFCFLDIRSPGLGDTAMYLCATSRDISEYSPLHFGNGTRLTVT.

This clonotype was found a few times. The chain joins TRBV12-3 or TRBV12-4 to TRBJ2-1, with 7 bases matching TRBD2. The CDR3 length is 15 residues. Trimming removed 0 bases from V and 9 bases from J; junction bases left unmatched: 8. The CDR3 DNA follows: TGTGCCAGCAGTTTAGCGGGAGGGCCTTCGGGTGAGCAGTTCTTC. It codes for CASSLAGGPSGEQFF.

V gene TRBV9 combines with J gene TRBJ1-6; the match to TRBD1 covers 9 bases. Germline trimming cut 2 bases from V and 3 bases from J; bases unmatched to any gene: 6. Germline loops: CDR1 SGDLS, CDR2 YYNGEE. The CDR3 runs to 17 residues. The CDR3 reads CASSVLSTGGYNSPLHF. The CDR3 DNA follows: TGTGCCAGCAGCGTCCTTTCGACAGGGGGCTATAATTCACCCCTCCACTTT. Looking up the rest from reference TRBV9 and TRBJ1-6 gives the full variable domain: DSGVTQTPKHLITATGQRVTLRCSPRSGDLSVYWYQQSLDQGLQFLIQYYNGEERAKGNILERFSAQQFPDLHSELNLSSLELGDSALYFCASSVLSTGGYNSPLHFGNGTRLTVT.

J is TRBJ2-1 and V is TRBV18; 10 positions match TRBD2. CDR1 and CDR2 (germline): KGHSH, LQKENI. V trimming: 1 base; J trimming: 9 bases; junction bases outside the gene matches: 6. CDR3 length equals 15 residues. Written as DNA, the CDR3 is TGTGCCAGCTCACCACAAAGCGGGAGGGCTCGTGAGCAGTTCTTC. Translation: CASSPQSGRAREQFF.

The DNA for the CDR3 is TGTGCCAGCAGTCGTCTCCAGGGAGACGAAAAACTGTTTTTT. It is translated as CASSRLQGDEKLFF. The chain employs TRBV6-1 and TRBJ1-4; the D gene is possibly TRBD1 (5 bases). The CDR3 is made up of 14 amino acids. The V gene lost 5 bases and the J gene lost 8 bases, with 15 bases spanning the gap. Germline V CDR1 and CDR2: MNHNS, SASEGT.

CDR3 loop: CASSVGQGPTEAFF. The CDR3 bases are TGCGCCAGCAGCGTCGGACAGGGACCCACTGAAGCTTTCTTT. The chain joins TRBV5-1 to TRBJ1-1; 8 nucleotides line up with TRBD1. This CDR3 contains 14 residues. Germline CDR1 SGHRS, CDR2 YFSETQ. Trimming took 4 bases from V and 4 from J; bases not matched to a gene: 6.

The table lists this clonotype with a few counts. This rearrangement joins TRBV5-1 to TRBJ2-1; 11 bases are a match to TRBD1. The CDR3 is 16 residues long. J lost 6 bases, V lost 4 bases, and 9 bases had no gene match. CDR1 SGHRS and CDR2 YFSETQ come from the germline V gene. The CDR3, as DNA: TGCGCCAGCAGCGTCGATCCGGGACAGGGGGTCAATGAGCAGTTCTTC. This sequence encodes CASSVDPGQGVNEQFF.

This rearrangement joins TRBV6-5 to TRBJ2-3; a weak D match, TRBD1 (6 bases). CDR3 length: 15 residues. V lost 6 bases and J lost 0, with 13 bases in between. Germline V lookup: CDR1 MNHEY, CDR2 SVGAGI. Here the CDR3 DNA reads TGTGCCAGCAGGGCCGGGACACCTAGCACAGATACGCAGTATTTT. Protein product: CASRAGTPSTDTQYF.

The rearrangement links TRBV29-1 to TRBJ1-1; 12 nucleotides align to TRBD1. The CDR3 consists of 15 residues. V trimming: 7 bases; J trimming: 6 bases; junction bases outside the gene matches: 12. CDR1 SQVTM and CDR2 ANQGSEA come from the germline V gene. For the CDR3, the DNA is TGCAGCGGAGGGGACAGGGGGCGCGTTTCCGCTGAAGCTTTCTTT. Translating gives CSGGDRGRVSAEAFF.

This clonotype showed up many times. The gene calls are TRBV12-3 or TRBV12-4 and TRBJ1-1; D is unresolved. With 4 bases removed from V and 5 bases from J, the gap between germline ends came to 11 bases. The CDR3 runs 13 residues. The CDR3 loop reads CASSWTGLTEAFF. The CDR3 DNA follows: TGTGCCAGCAGTTGGACTGGGTTAACTGAAGCTTTCTTT.

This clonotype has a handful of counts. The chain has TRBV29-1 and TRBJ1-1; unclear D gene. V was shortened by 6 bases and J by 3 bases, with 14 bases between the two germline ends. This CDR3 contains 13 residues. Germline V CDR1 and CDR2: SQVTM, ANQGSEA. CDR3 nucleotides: TGCAGCGTGACCGCTAATCCCGACACTGAAGCTTTCTTT. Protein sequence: CSVTANPDTEAFF. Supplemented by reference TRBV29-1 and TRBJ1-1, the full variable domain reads SAVISQKPSRDICQRGTSLTIQCQVDSQVTMMFWYRQQPGQSLTLIATANQGSEATYESGFVIDKFPISRPNLTFSTLTVSNMSPEDSSIYLCSVTANPDTEAFFGQGTRLTVV.

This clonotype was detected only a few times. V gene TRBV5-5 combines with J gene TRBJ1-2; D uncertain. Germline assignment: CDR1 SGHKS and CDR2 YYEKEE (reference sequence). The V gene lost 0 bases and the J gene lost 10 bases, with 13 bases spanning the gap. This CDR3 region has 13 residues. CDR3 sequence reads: CASSLGDFASYTF. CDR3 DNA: TGTGCCAGCAGCTTGGGAGATTTTGCGTCCTACACCTTC.

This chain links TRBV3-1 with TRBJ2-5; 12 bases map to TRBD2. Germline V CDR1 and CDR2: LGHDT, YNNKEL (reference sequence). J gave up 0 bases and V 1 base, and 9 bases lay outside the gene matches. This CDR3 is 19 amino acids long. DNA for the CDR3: TGTGCCAGCAGCCAAGTCTGGACTAGCGGGGACCTGTACCAAGAGACCCAGTACTTC. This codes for CASSQVWTSGDLYQETQYF.

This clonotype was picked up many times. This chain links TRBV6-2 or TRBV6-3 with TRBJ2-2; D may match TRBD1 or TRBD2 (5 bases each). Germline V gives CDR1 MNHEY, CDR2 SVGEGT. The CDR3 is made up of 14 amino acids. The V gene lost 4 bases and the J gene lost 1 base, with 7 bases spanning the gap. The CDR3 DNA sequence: TGTGCCAGCAGTTGGGACCAGAACACCGGGGAGCTGTTTTTT. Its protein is CASSWDQNTGELFF.

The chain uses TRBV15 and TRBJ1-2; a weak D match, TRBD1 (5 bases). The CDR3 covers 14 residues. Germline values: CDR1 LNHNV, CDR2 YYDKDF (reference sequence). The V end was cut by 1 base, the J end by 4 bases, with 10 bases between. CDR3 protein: CATSRGQLGYGYTF. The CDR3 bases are TGTGCCACCAGCAGAGGACAGTTAGGCTATGGCTACACCTTC.

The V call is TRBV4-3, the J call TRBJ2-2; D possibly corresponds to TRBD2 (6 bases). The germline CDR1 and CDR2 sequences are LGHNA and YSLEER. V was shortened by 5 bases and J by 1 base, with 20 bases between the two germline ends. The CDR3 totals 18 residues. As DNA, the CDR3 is TGCGCCAGCAGCTCTCGACTAGACCCAATCTGGAACACCGGGGAGCTGTTTTTT. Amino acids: CASSSRLDPIWNTGELFF.

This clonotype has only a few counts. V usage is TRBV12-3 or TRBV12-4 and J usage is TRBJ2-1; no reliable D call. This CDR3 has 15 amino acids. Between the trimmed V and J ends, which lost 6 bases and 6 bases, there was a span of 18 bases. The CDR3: CASSLSGVPGNEQFF. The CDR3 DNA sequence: TGTGCCAGCAGCCTCTCGGGTGTCCCCGGCAATGAGCAGTTCTTC.

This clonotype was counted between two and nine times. The CDR3 DNA reads TGTGCCAGCAGTGACTCCCGGGGCGGGGAGCTGTTTTTT. Translated: CASSDSRGGELFF. J is TRBJ2-2 and V is TRBV6-4; the D gene is possibly TRBD2 (5 bases). Deletions cut 0 bases from V and 7 bases from J, with 6 bases between. Germline values: CDR1 MRHNA, CDR2 SNTAGT. The CDR3 is 13 amino acids.

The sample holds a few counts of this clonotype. The CDR3 spells CASSQLTGREQFF. In nucleotides, the CDR3 is TGCGCCAGCAGCCAGCTGACAGGGAGAGAGCAGTTCTTC. J is TRBJ2-1 and V is TRBV4-1; 7 bases are a match to TRBD1. Germline V lookup: CDR1 MGHRA, CDR2 YSYEKL. CDR3 length: 13 amino acids. The junction had 6 bases not matched to a gene; V was cut back by 3 bases and J by 10 bases.

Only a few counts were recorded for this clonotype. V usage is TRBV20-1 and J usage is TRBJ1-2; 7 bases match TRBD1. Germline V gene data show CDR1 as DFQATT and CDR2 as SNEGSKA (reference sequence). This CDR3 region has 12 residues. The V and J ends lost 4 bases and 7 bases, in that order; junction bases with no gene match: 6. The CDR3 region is CSANRGSSGYTF. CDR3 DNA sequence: TGCAGTGCTAACAGGGGATCGAGTGGCTACACCTTC.

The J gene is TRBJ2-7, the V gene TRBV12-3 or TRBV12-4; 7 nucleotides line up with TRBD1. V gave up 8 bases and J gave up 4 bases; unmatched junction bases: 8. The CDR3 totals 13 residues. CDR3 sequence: CASSSDRLYEQYF. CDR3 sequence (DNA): TGTGCCAGCTCGTCGGACAGGTTGTACGAGCAGTACTTC.

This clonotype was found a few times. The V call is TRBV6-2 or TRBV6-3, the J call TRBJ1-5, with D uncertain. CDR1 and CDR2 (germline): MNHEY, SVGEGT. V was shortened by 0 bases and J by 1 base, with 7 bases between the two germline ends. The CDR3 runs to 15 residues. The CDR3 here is CASSYSRQSNQPQHF. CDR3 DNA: TGTGCCAGCAGTTACTCCCGGCAGAGCAATCAGCCCCAGCATTTT.

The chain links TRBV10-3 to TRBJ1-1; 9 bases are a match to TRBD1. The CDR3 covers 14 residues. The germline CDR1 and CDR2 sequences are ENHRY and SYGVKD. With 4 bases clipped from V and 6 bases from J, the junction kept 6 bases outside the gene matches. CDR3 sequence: CAISGVGTGSEAFF. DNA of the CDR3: TGTGCCATCAGTGGAGTTGGGACAGGGTCTGAAGCTTTCTTT.

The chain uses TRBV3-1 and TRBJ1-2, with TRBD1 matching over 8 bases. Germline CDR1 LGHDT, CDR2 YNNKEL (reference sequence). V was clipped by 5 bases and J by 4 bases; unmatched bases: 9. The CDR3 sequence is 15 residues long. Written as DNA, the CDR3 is TGTGCCAGCAGCAGTCAGGACAGGGCGATCTATGGCTACACCTTC. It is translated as CASSSQDRAIYGYTF.

This CDR3 reads CASREGESWDEQYF. The CDR3 DNA is TGTGCCAGCAGGGAGGGGGAGTCGTGGGACGAGCAGTACTTC. The chain combines TRBV6-5 with TRBJ2-7; D is possibly TRBD1 or TRBD2 (6 bases each). The germline V gene encodes CDR1 MNHEY and CDR2 SVGAGI. Trimming stripped 6 bases from V and 5 bases from J, with 17 bases between. CDR3 length: 14 amino acids.